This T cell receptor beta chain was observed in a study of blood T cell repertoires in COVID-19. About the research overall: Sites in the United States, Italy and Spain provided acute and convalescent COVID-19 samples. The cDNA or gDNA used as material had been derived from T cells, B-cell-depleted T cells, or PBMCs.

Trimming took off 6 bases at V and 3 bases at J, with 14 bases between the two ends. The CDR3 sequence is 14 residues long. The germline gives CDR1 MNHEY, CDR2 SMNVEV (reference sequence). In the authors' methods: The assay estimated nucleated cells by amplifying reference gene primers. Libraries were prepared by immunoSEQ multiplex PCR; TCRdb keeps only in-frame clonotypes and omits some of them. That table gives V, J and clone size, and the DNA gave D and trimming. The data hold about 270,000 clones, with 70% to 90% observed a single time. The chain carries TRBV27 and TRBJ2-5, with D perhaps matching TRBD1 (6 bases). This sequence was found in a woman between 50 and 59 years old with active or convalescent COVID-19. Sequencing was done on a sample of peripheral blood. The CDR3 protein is CASSPGQYKETQYF. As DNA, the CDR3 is TGTGCCAGCAGCCCTGGACAGTACAAAGAGACCCAGTACTTC.